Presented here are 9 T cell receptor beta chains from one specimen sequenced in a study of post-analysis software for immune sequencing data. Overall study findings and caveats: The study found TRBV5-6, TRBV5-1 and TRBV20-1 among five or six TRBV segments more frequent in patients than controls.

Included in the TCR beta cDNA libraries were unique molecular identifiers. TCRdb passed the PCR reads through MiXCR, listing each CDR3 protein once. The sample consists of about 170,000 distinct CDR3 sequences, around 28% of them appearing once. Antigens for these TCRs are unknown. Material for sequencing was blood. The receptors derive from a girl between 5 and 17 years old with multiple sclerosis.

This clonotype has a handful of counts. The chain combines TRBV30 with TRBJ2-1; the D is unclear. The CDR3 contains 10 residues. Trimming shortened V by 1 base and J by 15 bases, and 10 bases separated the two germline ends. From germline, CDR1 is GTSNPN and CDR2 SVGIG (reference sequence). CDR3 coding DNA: TGTGCCTGGAGTGATCTAGTCTTGTTCTTC. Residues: CAWSDLVLFF.

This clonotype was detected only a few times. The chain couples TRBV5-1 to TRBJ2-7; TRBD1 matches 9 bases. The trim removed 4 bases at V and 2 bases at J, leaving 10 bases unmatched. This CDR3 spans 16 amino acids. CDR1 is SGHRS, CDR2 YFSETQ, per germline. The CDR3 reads CASSIQEGQGPYEQYF. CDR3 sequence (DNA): TGCGCCAGCAGCATTCAGGAGGGACAGGGTCCCTACGAGCAGTACTTC.

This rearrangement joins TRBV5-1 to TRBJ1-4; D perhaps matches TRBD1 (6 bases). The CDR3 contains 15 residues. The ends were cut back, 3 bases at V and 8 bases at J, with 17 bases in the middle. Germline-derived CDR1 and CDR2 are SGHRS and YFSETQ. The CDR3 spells CASSSERKRGEKLFF. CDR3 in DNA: TGCGCCAGCAGCTCGGAGCGGAAGAGGGGGGAAAAACTGTTTTTT. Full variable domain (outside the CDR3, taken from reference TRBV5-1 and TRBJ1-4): KAGVTQTPRYLIKTRGQQVTLSCSPISGHRSVSWYQQTPGQGLQFLFEYFSETQRNKGNFPGRFSGRQFSNSRSEMNVSTLELGDSALYLCASSSERKRGEKLFFGSGTQLSVL.

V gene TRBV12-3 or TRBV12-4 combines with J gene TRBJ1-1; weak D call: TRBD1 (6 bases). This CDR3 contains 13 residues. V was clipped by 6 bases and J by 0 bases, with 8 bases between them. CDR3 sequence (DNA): TGTGCCAGCAGGACAGGATTGAACACTGAAGCTTTCTTT. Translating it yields CASRTGLNTEAFF.

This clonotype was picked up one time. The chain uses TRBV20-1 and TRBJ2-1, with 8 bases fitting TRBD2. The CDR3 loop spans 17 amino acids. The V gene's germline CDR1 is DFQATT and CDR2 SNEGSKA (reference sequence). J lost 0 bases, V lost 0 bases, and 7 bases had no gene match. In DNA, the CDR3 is TGCAGTGCTAGAGATCCAACTAGCGGAGGCTCCTACAATGAGCAGTTCTTC. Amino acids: CSARDPTSGGSYNEQFF.

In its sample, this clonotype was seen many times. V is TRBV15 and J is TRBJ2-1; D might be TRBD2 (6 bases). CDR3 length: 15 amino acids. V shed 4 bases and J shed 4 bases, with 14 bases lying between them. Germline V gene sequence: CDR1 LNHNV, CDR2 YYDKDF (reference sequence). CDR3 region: CATSIAGMSYNEQFF. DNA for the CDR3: TGTGCCACCAGCATTGCGGGGATGTCGTACAATGAGCAGTTCTTC. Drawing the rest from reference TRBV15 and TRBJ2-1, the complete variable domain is DAMVIQNPRYQVTQFGKPVTLSCSQTLNHNVMYWYQQKSSQAPKLLFHYYDKDFNNEADTPDNFQSRRPNTSFCFLDIRSPGLGDTAMYLCATSIAGMSYNEQFFGPGTRLTVL.

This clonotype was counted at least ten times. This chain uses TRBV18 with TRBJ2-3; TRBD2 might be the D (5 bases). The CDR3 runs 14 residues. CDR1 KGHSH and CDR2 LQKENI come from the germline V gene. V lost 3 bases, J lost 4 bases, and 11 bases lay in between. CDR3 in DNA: TGTGCCAGCTCACCGGCGGGTATCGCAGATACGCAGTATTTT. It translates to CASSPAGIADTQYF. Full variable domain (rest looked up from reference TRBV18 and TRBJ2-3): NAGVMQNPRHLVRRRGQEARLRCSPMKGHSHVYWYRQLPEEGLKFMVYLQKENIIDESGMPKERFSAEFPKEGPSILRIQQVVRGDSAAYFCASSPAGIADTQYFGPGTRLTVL.

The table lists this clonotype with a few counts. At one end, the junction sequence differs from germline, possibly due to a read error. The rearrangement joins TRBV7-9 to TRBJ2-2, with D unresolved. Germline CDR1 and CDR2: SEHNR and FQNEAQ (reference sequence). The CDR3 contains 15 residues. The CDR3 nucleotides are TGTGCTAGCAGCCGTATGTATCCGAACACCGGGGAGCTGTTTTTT. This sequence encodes CASSRMYPNTGELFF.

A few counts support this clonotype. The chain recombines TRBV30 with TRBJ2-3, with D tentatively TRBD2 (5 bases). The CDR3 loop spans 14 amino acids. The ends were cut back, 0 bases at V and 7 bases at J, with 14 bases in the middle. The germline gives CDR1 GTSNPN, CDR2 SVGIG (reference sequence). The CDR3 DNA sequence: TGTGCCTGGAGTGTTGGAGGCTCCCCGAATACGCAGTATTTT. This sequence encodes CAWSVGGSPNTQYF.